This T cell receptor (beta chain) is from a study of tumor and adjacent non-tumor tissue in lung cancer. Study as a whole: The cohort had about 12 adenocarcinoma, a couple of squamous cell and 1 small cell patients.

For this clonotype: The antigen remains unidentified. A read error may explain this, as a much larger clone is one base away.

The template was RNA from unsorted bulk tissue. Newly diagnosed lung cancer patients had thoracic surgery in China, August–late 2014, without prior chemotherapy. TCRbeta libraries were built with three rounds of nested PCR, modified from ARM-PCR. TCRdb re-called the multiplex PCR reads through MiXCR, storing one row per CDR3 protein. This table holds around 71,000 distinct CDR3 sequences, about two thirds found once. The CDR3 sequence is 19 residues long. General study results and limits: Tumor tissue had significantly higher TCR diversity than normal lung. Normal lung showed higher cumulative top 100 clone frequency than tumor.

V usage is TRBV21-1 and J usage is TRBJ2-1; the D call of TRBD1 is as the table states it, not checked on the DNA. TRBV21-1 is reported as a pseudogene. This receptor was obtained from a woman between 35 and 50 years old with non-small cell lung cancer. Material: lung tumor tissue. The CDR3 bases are TGTGCCAGCAGCAAAGATCCCCCCAGCCCGGGGGTGGATGGCATTGAGCAGTTCTTC. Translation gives CASSKDPPSPGVDGIEQFF.